This T cell receptor (beta chain) was profiled in a study of control samples from healthy donors and cancer patients. Some clones are missing from TCRdb's copy, which holds only in-frame ones; the method was immunoSEQ multiplex PCR. This table holds more than 150,000 clones, roughly 90% found once. This sequence originates from a woman in her thirties in good health. Sequenced sample: blood.

The CDR3 DNA sequence: TGTGCCGGGAGCGGGGCCACAGATACGCAGTATTTT. This codes for CAGSGATDTQYF. V is TRBV11-2 and J is TRBJ2-3, with 7 positions matching TRBD2. The V segment lost 11 bases and the J segment 2 bases; nucleotides outside the gene matches: 4. The germline V gene has CDR1 SGHAT and CDR2 FQNNGV. The CDR3 sequence is 12 residues long. The full variable domain, in which reference TRBV11-2 and TRBJ2-3 provide the parts outside the CDR3, is EAGVAQSPRYKIIEKRQSVAFWCNPISGHATLYWYQQILGQGPKLLIQFQNNGVVDDSQLPKDRFSAERLKGVDSTLKIQPAKLEDSAVYLCAGSGATDTQYFGPGTRLTVL.